Presented here are 7 T cell receptor beta chains from one specimen sequenced in a study of blood T cells in healthy people across ages (dated by TCRdb to the mid-2010s). Library preparation used 5' RACE. This sample was sequenced with an Illumina HiSeq 2500. A second 7 to 11 cycle PCR used a sample-barcoded 5' primer and a J-beta primer mix. TCRdb trimmed public reads at Q25 via fastp, called clones via MiXCR and kept in-frame beta chains. Rows with one shared CDR3 protein collapse into an entry with the most common genes and DNA. This sample comprises about 580,000 distinct CDR3 sequences, around 48% of them detected only once. The ten largest clones take up under 30% of the sample. The sequencing input was blood. These receptors originate from a man older than 75 in good health.

This rearrangement joins TRBV7-2 to TRBJ2-1, with TRBD2 matching 8 bases. With V trimmed by 8 bases and J by 9 bases, 6 bases remained unmatched. The CDR3 loop spans 12 amino acids. Per germline, CDR1 SGHTA and CDR2 FQGNSA. Here the CDR3 reads CASPDGGGEQFF. The CDR3 DNA reads TGTGCCAGCCCCGACGGGGGGGGTGAGCAGTTCTTC.

The chain is built from TRBV29-1 and TRBJ2-5, with 9 bases identical to TRBD1. Unmatched junction bases numbered 6, after V lost 6 bases and J lost 4 bases. The CDR3 runs to 13 residues. The germline V gene encodes CDR1 SQVTM and CDR2 ANQGSEA. The CDR3 protein is CSVVSTGGETQYF. As DNA, the CDR3 is TGCAGCGTAGTTTCGACAGGGGGAGAGACCCAGTACTTC.

This chain connects TRBV6-5 to TRBJ2-5; TRBD1 matches at 9 bases. The J call may be faulty, since TRBJ2-7 better matches the DNA end. The CDR3 loop spans 14 amino acids. The germline CDR1 and CDR2 sequences are MNHEY and SVGAGI. The CDR3 region is CASSPQTGGYEQYF. The CDR3 DNA reads TGTGCCAGCAGCCCTCAGACAGGGGGCTACGAGCAGTACTTC.

The sample holds a few counts of this clonotype. The chain links TRBV7-2 to TRBJ2-7; the match to TRBD2 covers 8 bases. The CDR3 length is 19 residues. The V segment lost 2 bases and the J segment 0 bases; nucleotides outside the gene matches: 15. From germline, CDR1 is SGHTA and CDR2 FQGNSA. CDR3 in amino acids: CASSLRTSRLAMVSYEQYF. CDR3 bases: TGTGCCAGCAGCTTAAGAACGAGTCGACTAGCGATGGTCTCCTACGAGCAGTACTTC.

The rearrangement joins TRBV29-1 to TRBJ1-2; a weak D match, TRBD1 (6 bases). V was clipped by 2 bases and J by 12 bases, with 13 bases between them. Germline CDR1 is SQVTM and CDR2 is ANQGSEA. The length of the CDR3 is 11 residues. CDR3 in amino acids: CSVEWGGADTF. CDR3 nucleotides: TGCAGCGTTGAATGGGGGGGCGCGGACACCTTC. The full variable domain, rest sourced from reference TRBV29-1 and TRBJ1-2, is SAVISQKPSRDICQRGTSLTIQCQVDSQVTMMFWYRQQPGQSLTLIATANQGSEATYESGFVIDKFPISRPNLTFSTLTVSNMSPEDSSIYLCSVEWGGADTFGSGTRLTVV.

As regards this clonotype: A much bigger clone sits one base away, suggesting this may be a read error. The V gene is TRBV7-2, the J gene TRBJ2-7, with D maybe TRBD2 (6 bases). The assigned J gene may be wrong: the sequence end matches TRBJ2-5 better. Germline lookup yields CDR1 SGHTA and CDR2 FQGNSA. The CDR3 has 14 amino acids. The CDR3 region is CACSMTSLSETQYF. CDR3 DNA: TGTGCCTGCAGTATGACTAGTTTATCCGAGACCCAGTACTTC.

V usage is TRBV27 and J usage is TRBJ1-2; no reliable D call. The length of the CDR3 is 13 residues. V was pared by 8 bases and J by 3 bases, with 13 bases between. From germline, CDR1 is MNHEY and CDR2 SMNVEV (reference sequence). The DNA of the CDR3 is TGTGCCAGCGGACCCTTGGCACACTATGGCTACACCTTC. Its translation: CASGPLAHYGYTF.